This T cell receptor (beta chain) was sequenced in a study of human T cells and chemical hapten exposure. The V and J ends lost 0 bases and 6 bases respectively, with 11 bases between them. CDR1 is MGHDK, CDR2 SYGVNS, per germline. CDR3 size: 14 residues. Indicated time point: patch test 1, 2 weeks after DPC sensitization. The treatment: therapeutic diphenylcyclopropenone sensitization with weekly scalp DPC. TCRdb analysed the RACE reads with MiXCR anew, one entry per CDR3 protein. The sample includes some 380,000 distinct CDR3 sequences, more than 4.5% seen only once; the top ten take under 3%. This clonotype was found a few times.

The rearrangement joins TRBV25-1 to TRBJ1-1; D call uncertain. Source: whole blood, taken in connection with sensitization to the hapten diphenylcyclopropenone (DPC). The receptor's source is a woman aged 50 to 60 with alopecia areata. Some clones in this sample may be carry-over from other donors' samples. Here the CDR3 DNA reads TGTGCCAGCAGTGAATACGTGTTTGGAGCTGAAGCTTTCTTT. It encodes CASSEYVFGAEAFF.